This T cell receptor (beta chain) was sequenced in a study of metastatic and nonmetastatic thyroid tumors (dated by TCRdb to the early 2020s). At the level of the whole study: For patients with malignant and with benign thyroid disease, the researchers compared repertoires between peripheral blood samples and tumor or nodule tissue samples. The full study reports these points: TCR beta diversity was reported as significantly higher in malignant tumors than in benign nodules, in both blood and tumor samples.

Libraries were prepared through PCR. The run used an Illumina HiSeq 4000. High-throughput sequencing was used to profile the TCR beta-chain CDR3 region of each patient. The original pipeline was this. A classifier to discriminate distant-metastatic papillary thyroid cancer patients was built from CDR3 differences across clinicopathological groups. The Shannon index was used to assess repertoire diversity, and the Morisita-Horn index was used to assess tumor-blood repertoire similarity. TCRdb passed the public sequencing reads through fastp at Q25 and MiXCR, retaining productive beta sequences. Here the V and J calls rest on TCRdb's processing, not on the authors' analysis. Counted in this sample were roughly 40,000 clones; roughly a sixth of them appeared once. The ten largest clonotypes hold less than 4.5% of the sample. None of the patients had been given any treatment before thyroid surgery. Using T-cell receptor beta sequencing, the researchers looked back retrospectively at clinical samples from patients, gathered between about 2012 and 2019.

This clone has a count of ten or more. Which antigen it targets is not known. No base quality information exists; no much larger clone differs at one position. Taken from the germline V gene, the CDR1 and CDR2 loops are SGHAT and FQNNGV. Trimmed from V: 5 bases; trimmed from J: 3 bases; junction bases lacking a gene match: 4. The CDR3 starts with the cysteine, ends with the phenylalanine, and has 14 residues. Only CDR3 DNA remains: 42 bases, in frame from the first base. This sequence was found in a female donor with papillary thyroid cancer or a benign thyroid nodule (not recorded which). Some clones in this sample may be carry-over from other donors' samples. The sequencing input was blood. The chain links TRBV11-2 with TRBJ1-5; 7 central bases correspond to TRBD1. Here the CDR3 is given as CASSLDRVNQPQHF. In nucleotide form, the sequence is TGTGCCAGCAGCCTTGACAGGGTCAATCAGCCCCAGCATTTT.